One sample yielded the 10 T cell receptor beta chains listed below, sequenced in a study of control samples from healthy donors and cancer patients (dated by TCRdb to 2020 to 2022). Receptor amplification or capture employed the immunoSEQ multiplex PCR assay. In TCRdb, the immuneACCESS table is reduced to in-frame sequences with V and J assigned. These tables do not hold every clone; where another copy was compared, an unresolved V gene accounts for under half, and the others remain unexplained. The sample contains roughly 100,000 clones, just over 85% of them found a single time. Together, the top ten hold 14% of the sample. The source material was blood. The source of these receptors is a man aged 25-45 years in good health.

The chain employs TRBV18 and TRBJ1-5; 10 bases are a match to TRBD1. The junction had 18 bases not matched to a gene; V was cut back by 5 bases and J by 2 bases. Germline CDR1 is KGHSH and CDR2 is LQKENI. CDR3 length equals 20 residues. CDR3 coding DNA: TGTGCCAGCTCAGCGGACCTCAGGGACAGGGGATATAGCGGCAATCAGCCCCAGCATTTT. Translated, it gives CASSADLRDRGYSGNQPQHF.

The rearrangement uses TRBV9 and TRBJ2-1; 12 bases are shared with TRBD2. V lost 3 bases to trimming and J lost 8 bases; unmatched junction nucleotides: 9. The length of the CDR3 is 16 residues. From germline, CDR1 is SGDLS and CDR2 YYNGEE. The CDR3 region is CASSASGLAGWDEQFF. Here the CDR3 DNA reads TGTGCCAGCAGCGCCTCAGGACTAGCGGGATGGGATGAGCAGTTCTTC.

This chain joins TRBV4-1 and TRBJ2-7, with a possible D match to TRBD2 (5 bases). This CDR3 has 15 amino acids. V was trimmed by 3 bases and J by 2 bases, leaving 14 bases between them. Germline V gene sequence: CDR1 MGHRA, CDR2 YSYEKL. In DNA, the CDR3 is TGCGCCAGCAGCCACAACGGACTGGCCCCCTACGAGCAGTACTTC. This gives the protein CASSHNGLAPYEQYF.

The chain links TRBV30 to TRBJ1-5; TRBD1 might be the D (6 bases). V lost 1 base and J 6 bases, leaving 16 bases between the germline ends. In germline, CDR1 is GTSNPN, CDR2 SVGIG (reference sequence). The CDR3 has 15 residues. In DNA form, the CDR3 reads TGTGCCTGGAGTGCCCAGGGGAGTTGGGCTCAGCCCCAGCATTTT. This codes for CAWSAQGSWAQPQHF.

The genes are TRBV30 and TRBJ2-1; D remains ambiguous. Germline loops: CDR1 GTSNPN, CDR2 SVGIG (reference sequence). Trimming pared 3 bases from V and 8 bases from J, leaving 17 bases between. The CDR3 is 14 amino acids. The chain's CDR3 is CAWRGWAGFDEQFF. CDR3 bases: TGTGCCTGGAGGGGGTGGGCCGGGTTCGATGAGCAGTTCTTC.

The chain uses TRBV5-1 and TRBJ2-7; D gene uncertain. In germline, CDR1 is SGHRS, CDR2 YFSETQ. The length of the CDR3 is 14 residues. Trimming stripped 4 bases from V and 1 base from J, with 12 bases between. CDR3 protein: CASSPNPLSYEQYF. DNA for the CDR3: TGCGCCAGCAGCCCTAATCCACTATCCTACGAGCAGTACTTC.

This chain joins TRBV12-3 or TRBV12-4 and TRBJ2-7; D may correspond to TRBD1 or TRBD2 (5 bases each). Trimming took 3 bases from V and 4 from J, leaving 10 bases between them. This CDR3 is 13 amino acids long. This chain's CDR3 is CASSLGERYEQYF. For the CDR3, the DNA is TGTGCCAGCAGTTTGGGGGAGAGGTACGAGCAGTACTTC.

The chain couples TRBV20-1 to TRBJ2-2; no clear D gene. V gave up 5 bases and J gave up 7 bases, with 8 bases separating them. CDR3 length equals 11 residues. Germline V gene data show CDR1 as DFQATT and CDR2 as SNEGSKA (reference sequence). The CDR3 loop is CSAPTGGELFF. CDR3 nucleotide sequence: TGCAGTGCTCCCACCGGCGGGGAGCTGTTTTTT.

The chain employs TRBV5-4 and TRBJ2-2; D remains unclear. This CDR3 region has 16 residues. V lost 1 base to trimming and J lost 5 bases, with 15 bases between them. Germline lookup yields CDR1 SGHNT and CDR2 YYREEE (reference sequence). The CDR3 nucleotides are TGTGCCAGCAGCTTGCTGGGTCAAAGTACGACCGGGGAGCTGTTTTTT. It yields the protein CASSLLGQSTTGELFF. Supplemented by reference TRBV5-4 and TRBJ2-2, the full variable domain reads ETGVTQSPTHLIKTRGQQVTLRCSSQSGHNTVSWYQQALGQGPQFIFQYYREEENGRGNFPPRFSGLQFPNYSSELNVNALELDDSALYLCASSLLGQSTTGELFFGEGSRLTVL.

CDR3 amino acids: CATTDTTNEKLFF. The CDR3 DNA follows: TGTGCCACTACGGATACAACTAATGAAAAACTGTTTTTT. This chain joins TRBV3-1 (or the pseudogene TRBV3-2) and TRBJ1-4; no clear D. The V end was cut by 10 bases, the J end by 0 bases, with 9 bases between. Germline V gene sequence: CDR1 LGHDT, CDR2 YNNKEL (reference sequence). This CDR3 contains 13 residues.